This TCR beta chain emerged from a study of identical twins. Study-wide results and caveats: Modeled out-of-frame TCR alpha sharing in monozygotic twins fell below observed levels.

TCRdb used MiXCR to reprocess the 5' RACE reads, holding one entry per CDR3 protein. The sample holds 700,000 or so distinct CDR3 sequences, 21% seen once. Comment on this clonotype: No antigen is known for it.

The same specimen was also included in a second study, on T cells expressing NK-cell markers. That study reports: HCMV specificity of the expanded NKG2C+ T cell clones stayed unclear.

The sequencing input was PBMCs. This receptor was identified in a woman between 18 and 29 years old in good health.

CDR3 residues: CASSFRTGSYNEQFF. The CDR3, as DNA: TGTGCCAGCAGCTTCAGGACAGGGTCCTACAATGAGCAGTTCTTC. The chain employs TRBV7-9 and TRBJ2-1; TRBD1 matches 8 bases. The CDR3 length is 15 residues. The germline CDR1 and CDR2 sequences are SEHNR and FQNEAQ (reference sequence). Trimming removed 3 bases from V and 1 base from J; junction bases left unmatched: 2.